This T cell receptor beta chain was identified during a study of control samples from healthy donors and cancer patients. CDR1 and CDR2 (germline): LGHNT, FRNRAP. With 7 bases clipped from V and 2 bases from J, the junction kept 9 bases outside the gene matches. The CDR3 covers 15 residues. The protocol was immunoSEQ multiplex PCR, while the TCRdb copy is restricted to in-frame clones and leaves out a portion. The table lists about 120,000 clones, more than 85% of them singletons. Sequencing was performed on blood. The chain is built from TRBV12-5 and TRBJ1-1, with TRBD1 matching over 8 bases. This receptor was obtained from a man aged 25-45 years in good health. The CDR3 coding sequence is TGTGCTAGTGTTCCGACGACAGGGGCTAACACTGAAGCTTTCTTT. It is translated as CASVPTTGANTEAFF. The variable domain in full, completed from reference TRBV12-5 and TRBJ1-1, reads DARVTQTPRHKVTEMGQEVTMRCQPILGHNTVFWYRQTMMQGLELLAYFRNRAPLDDSGMPKDRFSAEMPDATLATLKIQPSEPRDSAVYFCASVPTTGANTEAFFGQGTRLTVV.